The following is a TCR beta chain sequence with its context. Its specificity is not known. The same CDR3 also results from other DNA sequences found in this sample. The data were taken from a study of cytomegalovirus exposure and HLA in healthy donors. Study-wide findings and caveats: It emerged from a later analysis that several of the most significant clusters appeared to be linked to common viral pathogens.

Trimming at V came to 3 bases and at J to 2 bases, leaving 0 bases not matched to a gene. The germline gives CDR1 SGHRS, CDR2 YFSETQ. The CDR3 contains 14 residues. Vbeta (60) and Jbeta (13) primers were used in the PCR. Libraries were prepared by immunoSEQ multiplex PCR; TCRdb keeps only in-frame clonotypes and omits some of them. The sample yields 150,000 to 200,000 clones, 78% seen once. The chain combines TRBV5-1 with TRBJ1-1; TRBD1 aligns across 11 bases. The TCR comes from a woman in her twenties or thirties in good health and CMV-seropositive. Material for sequencing was PBMCs. CDR3: CASSWTGGNTEAFF. The DNA of the CDR3 is TGCGCCAGCAGCTGGACAGGGGGCAACACTGAAGCTTTCTTT.